These 10 T cell receptor beta chains were all obtained from the same sample, sequenced in a study of regulatory T cells in long-lasting Graves disease. Time point in this sample: newly diagnosed GD, antithyroid drugs for less than 3 months. The TCR library used RNA extracted from PBMCs. Building of the TCR beta libraries involved iRepertoire HTBI primers and Arm-PCR of CDR3 regions. TCRdb re-called the multiplex PCR reads with MiXCR, one entry per CDR3 protein. The sample lists 600,000 to 650,000 distinct CDR3 sequences; about 15% were seen once. This sample was shared with a second study, whose subject was T cells in Graves' hyperthyroidism and ophthalmopathy.

This sample comprised peripheral blood mononuclear cells (PBMCs), obtained at new diagnosis, from a patient treated with antithyroid drugs. These receptors came from a woman aged 25-40 years with Graves disease.

Ten or more counts support this clonotype. V usage is TRBV12-3 or TRBV12-4 and J usage is TRBJ1-3, with unresolved D. V was pared by 3 bases and J by 4 bases, with 13 bases between. The CDR3 runs 15 residues. CDR3 bases: TGTGCCAGCAGTTTCTCGGGATGGGTAGGAAACACCATATATTTT. Its translation is CASSFSGWVGNTIYF.

About this clonotype: A much larger clone differs from this one at a single base, so this may be a read error. V and J are TRBV16 and TRBJ1-5; tentatively, D is TRBD1 (5 bases). This CDR3 region has 15 residues. The V gene's germline CDR1 is KGHSY and CDR2 FQNENV. In DNA form, the CDR3 reads TGTGCCAGCGGCCAATCCAGGCAGGGAAATCAGCCCCAGCATTTT. It encodes CASGQSRQGNQPQHF. Full variable domain (remainder filled in from reference TRBV16 and TRBJ1-5): GEEVAQTPKHLVRGEGQKAKLYCAPIKGHSYVFWYQQVLKNEFKFLISFQNENVFDETGMPKERFSAKCLPNSPCSLEIQATKLEDSAVYFCASGQSRQGNQPQHFGDGTRLSIL.

This clonotype has only a few counts. This rearrangement joins TRBV7-8 to TRBJ2-3; a weak D match, TRBD2 (5 bases). Germline CDR1 and CDR2: SGHVS and FQNEAQ. Trimming removed 1 base at V and 2 bases at J, with 10 bases between. This CDR3 spans 15 amino acids. In DNA form, the CDR3 reads TGTGCCAGCAGCTTAGTGCGGACTTTCACAGATACGCAGTATTTT. This gives the protein CASSLVRTFTDTQYF.

This clonotype has a count of ten or more. In DNA form, the CDR3 reads TGTGCCAGCAGCCCGGGACAGGGATTGATGCTGTATGGCTACACCTTC. This translates into CASSPGQGLMLYGYTF. The rearrangement joins TRBV6-2 or TRBV6-3 to TRBJ1-2; TRBD1 matches 9 bases. The germline V gene has CDR1 MNHEY and CDR2 SVGEGT. This CDR3 has 16 amino acids. Trimming removed 6 bases from V and 5 bases from J; junction bases left unmatched: 13.

The genes are TRBV6-5 and TRBJ1-5, with no clear D. Per germline, CDR1 MNHEY and CDR2 SVGAGI. The V end was cut by 0 bases, the J end by 1 base, with 13 bases between. This CDR3 is built from 17 residues. DNA for the CDR3: TGTGCCAGCAGTTACTCGAGCCCGGGAGGGAGCAATCAGCCCCAGCATTTT. This gives the protein CASSYSSPGGSNQPQHF.

This clonotype was counted many times. This sequence joins TRBV30 and TRBJ1-1; tentatively, D is TRBD1 (5 bases). Looked up from germline, CDR1 is GTSNPN and CDR2 is SVGIG (reference sequence). This CDR3 has 12 amino acids. Trimming removed 4 bases at V and 6 bases at J, with 12 bases between. CDR3 coding DNA: TGTGCCTGGAATAGGGGTGGGGCTGAAGCTTTCTTT. Translating it yields CAWNRGGAEAFF. The full variable domain, completed using reference TRBV30 and TRBJ1-1, is SQTIHQWPATLVQPVGSPLSLECTVEGTSNPNLYWYRQAAGRGLQLLFYSVGIGQISSEVPQNLSASRPQDRQFILSSKKLLLSDSGFYLCAWNRGGAEAFFGQGTRLTVV.

This clonotype was detected only a few times. V is TRBV5-1 and J is TRBJ2-1; 8 bases are shared with TRBD1. The J segment lost 4 bases and the V segment lost 3 bases, leaving 9 bases of the junction unmatched. CDR1 SGHRS and CDR2 YFSETQ come from the germline V gene. The CDR3 spans 16 residues. CDR3 in DNA: TGCGCCAGCAGCTCCGATCCCGGGACAGGTTACAATGAGCAGTTCTTC. It codes for CASSSDPGTGYNEQFF.

This clonotype came up many times. The chain carries TRBV2 and TRBJ1-4; D call uncertain. Germline V gene sequence: CDR1 SNHLY, CDR2 FYNNEI. The CDR3 consists of 15 residues. V dropped 7 bases and J dropped 7 bases, with 19 bases sitting between them. The CDR3 bases are TGTGCCAGCATTCCCCGGGCCTTGCCATCTGAAAAACTGTTTTTT. This sequence encodes CASIPRALPSEKLFF.

This chain connects TRBV6-1 to TRBJ1-1; D gene uncertain. V dropped 3 bases and J dropped 8 bases, with 13 bases sitting between them. This CDR3 has 13 amino acids. Germline CDR1 and CDR2: MNHNS and SASEGT. The CDR3 loop reads CASSERAYVEAFF. The CDR3 DNA reads as TGTGCCAGCAGTGAGAGGGCGTACGTGGAAGCTTTCTTT.

The chain employs TRBV27 and TRBJ2-7; 15 bases are shared with TRBD2. The V gene's germline CDR1 is MNHEY and CDR2 SMNVEV (reference sequence). The CDR3 runs to 17 residues. V gave up 4 bases and J gave up 1 base; unmatched junction bases: 5. The CDR3 coding sequence is TGTGCCAGCAGTTGGGGACTAGCGGGAGGATCATCCTACGAGCAGTACTTC. This translates into CASSWGLAGGSSYEQYF.